This is a list of T cell receptor beta chains from one sample in a study of T cell responses to AZD1222 COVID-19 vaccine. TCRdb's copy holds only in-frame clones and misses some; the assay was immunoSEQ multiplex PCR. The table records 150,000 to 200,000 clones, roughly 87% of them present only once. The material was peripheral blood, obtained 28 days after the second AZD1222 dose. These receptor sequences come from an adult who received the AZD1222 COVID-19 vaccine. Each CDR3 is given with its conserved first and last residue. The D gene is left open where the match is weak. The size field is filled for only some rows; it gives once, few, many or a size class.

D gene	clone size	J gene	V gene	CDR3 DNA	CDR3 protein
TRBD1	-	TRBJ2-4	TRBV11-2	TGTGCCAGCAGCTTAGAACAGGGGGGACAAAATCAGTACTTC	CASSLEQGGQNQYF
-	-	TRBJ2-5	TRBV7-3	TGTGCCAGCAGCACTTGGGCACAAGAGACCCAGTACTTC	CASSTWAQETQYF
-	-	TRBJ1-3	TRBV5-8	TGTGCCAGCAGCTGGGGCATATATTTT	CASSWGIYF
-	-	TRBJ2-1	TRBV7-3	TGTGCCAGCAGCCCCCCAGGACAGCCCTACAATGAGCAGTTCTTC	CASSPPGQPYNEQFF
TRBD1	-	TRBJ2-7	TRBV27	TGTGCCAGCAGTTTCGGACAGGTCAACTCCTACGAGCAGTACTTC	CASSFGQVNSYEQYF
-	few	TRBJ2-5	TRBV14	TGTGCCAGCAGCCAAGTATCCGCCCTCCAAGAGACCCAGTACTTC	CASSQVSALQETQYF
TRBD1	-	TRBJ1-4	TRBV5-1	TGCGCCAGTTCGACAGGGCTGTCTAATGAAAAACTGTTTTTT	CASSTGLSNEKLFF
TRBD1	-	TRBJ1-4	TRBV6-5	TGTGCCAGCGCCGGGACAGTGAATGAAAAACTGTTTTTT	CASAGTVNEKLFF
-	-	TRBJ1-2	TRBV28	TGTGCCAGCTGGGACGGATCAATCTATGGCTACACCTTC	CASWDGSIYGYTF
-	-	TRBJ1-2	TRBV28	TGTGCCAGCAGTACCCCTTTTGGGTTTACTAACTATGGCTACACCTTC	CASSTPFGFTNYGYTF
TRBD1	-	TRBJ1-3	TRBV7-9	TGTGCCAGCAGCCCCGGACAGGGGGCTGTTGGAAACACCATATATTTT	CASSPGQGAVGNTIYF
-	-	TRBJ2-7	TRBV5-4	TGTGCCAGCAGCTTGGTGGGGCTGGGAGAGCAGTACTTC	CASSLVGLGEQYF
TRBD1	-	TRBJ1-1	TRBV7-2	TGTGCCAGCAGCTTAATAGGGAGGGGGCTGGGGACTGAAGCTTTCTTT	CASSLIGRGLGTEAFF
-	-	TRBJ2-1	TRBV19	TGTGCCAGTAGTGGAGGCCTACAGGCGGCTGAGCAGTTCTTC	CASSGGLQAAEQFF
-	-	TRBJ1-6	TRBV6-5	TGTGCCAGCAGTTCGTCCCTCGGGGGTTCACCCCTCCACTTT	CASSSSLGGSPLHF
-	-	TRBJ2-1	TRBV19	TGTGCCAGTACCCCAGGCAGGACCTACAATGAGCAGTTCTTC	CASTPGRTYNEQFF
-	-	TRBJ2-1	TRBV19	TGTGCCAGTAATCCCGGAATAGCTTCTTGGGGTGAGCAGTTCTTC	CASNPGIASWGEQFF
-	-	TRBJ2-7	TRBV6-2/TRBV6-3	TGTGCCAGCAGTCCCACTAGCCGCTACGAGCAGTACTTC	CASSPTSRYEQYF
-	-	TRBJ1-6	TRBV4-2	TGTGCCAGCAGCCAACAGAGCTCCTATAATTCACCCCTCCACTTT	CASSQQSSYNSPLHF
-	once	TRBJ2-3	TRBV5-6	TGTGCCAGCAGCTCTCCGGGACTGGGCGCAGATACGCAGTATTTT	CASSSPGLGADTQYF
TRBD1	-	TRBJ1-2	TRBV6-1	TGTGCCAGCAGTGAAGCGAGGGGGCCCTATGGCTACACCTTC	CASSEARGPYGYTF
-	few	TRBJ2-1	TRBV7-3	TGTGCCAGCAGCCTCCAACCTGGGGGCCGCTCCTACAATGAGCAGTTCTTC	CASSLQPGGRSYNEQFF
-	-	TRBJ2-7	TRBV6-2/TRBV6-3	TGTGCCAGCAGTTCCGGGACGCTCTCCTACGAGCAGTACTTC	CASSSGTLSYEQYF
-	once	TRBJ1-1	TRBV5-1	TGCGCCAGCAGCCACCATCTATTCACTGAAGCTTTCTTT	CASSHHLFTEAFF
TRBD1	-	TRBJ2-7	TRBV6-6	TGTGCCAGCAGGGGACAGGCGGCCTACGAGCAGTACTTC	CASRGQAAYEQYF
-	-	TRBJ2-7	TRBV7-9	TGTGCCAGCAGCTTAGGGGCTGCGGGTCGGAGGTACTTC	CASSLGAAGRRYF
-	-	TRBJ1-1	TRBV19	TGTGCCAGCAAACAAAATACCAGGGGCGCCACTGAAGCTTTCTTT	CASKQNTRGATEAFF
-	-	TRBJ2-6	TRBV28	TGTGCCAGCAGCCCTCCTGGCTCCGGGGCCAACGTCCTGACTTTC	CASSPPGSGANVLTF
TRBD1	-	TRBJ1-5	TRBV15	TGTGCCACCAGCAGGCCCGGGACAGATAATCAGCCCCAGCATTTT	CATSRPGTDNQPQHF
-	few	TRBJ1-4	TRBV5-4	TGTGCCAGCAGCTTGGGGGGTATGGGTGAAAAACTGTTTTTT	CASSLGGMGEKLFF
TRBD1	-	TRBJ1-4	TRBV5-1	TGCGCCAGCAGCCCCGGAGAACAGGGGCTTAATGAAAAACTGTTTTTT	CASSPGEQGLNEKLFF
-	-	TRBJ2-6	TRBV3-1/TRBV3-2	TGTGCCAGCAGCCAAGCCCTGGGCAGTGGGGCCAACGTCCTGACTTTC	CASSQALGSGANVLTF
-	-	TRBJ2-7	TRBV7-9	TGTGCCAGCGGGCAGGGGAGGGACGAGCAGTACTTC	CASGQGRDEQYF
-	once	TRBJ2-1	TRBV3-1/TRBV3-2	TGTGCCAGCAGCCAACTAGGTCCCAATGAGCAGTTCTTC	CASSQLGPNEQFF
-	-	TRBJ1-2	TRBV30	TGTGCCTGGAGCGTCAGGGGTTCTAACTATGGCTACACCTTC	CAWSVRGSNYGYTF
TRBD1	-	TRBJ1-2	TRBV28	TGTGCCAGCAGGACGTCGGGACAGGGCGGCGGCTACACCTTC	CASRTSGQGGGYTF
TRBD1	-	TRBJ1-4	TRBV11-2	TGTGCCAGCAGCTTAGACCTCGGGACAGGGCGAGAAAAACTGTTTTTT	CASSLDLGTGREKLFF
-	-	TRBJ2-5	TRBV4-3	TGCGCCAGCAGCCAATCCTGGGAGCAAGAGACCCAGTACTTC	CASSQSWEQETQYF
-	-	TRBJ2-1	TRBV29-1	TGCAGCGTTGAAGTCTCTGCCGGACAGATCCCCTCCTACAATGAGCAGTTCTTC	CSVEVSAGQIPSYNEQFF
-	-	TRBJ1-3	TRBV14	TGTGCCAGCAGCCAAGATTTACGGGGGTATGGAAACACCATATATTTT	CASSQDLRGYGNTIYF
-	-	TRBJ2-3	TRBV4-3	TGCGCCAGCAGCCAAGGGGCACATACAGATACGCAGTATTTT	CASSQGAHTDTQYF
TRBD2	-	TRBJ2-1	TRBV6-2/TRBV6-3	TGTGCCAGCAGTTACACTAGCGGGGCTATTTCCTACAATGAGCAGTTCTTC	CASSYTSGAISYNEQFF
-	-	TRBJ2-7	TRBV27	TGTGCCAGCAGCCCGACAGGGCAGTACTTC	CASSPTGQYF
-	-	TRBJ2-5	TRBV29-1	TGCAGCACGTTAAAGGCAGGGAAGAGGGGACAAGAGACCCAGTACTTC	CSTLKAGKRGQETQYF
-	once	TRBJ2-4	TRBV10-2	TGCGCCAGCAGTGTAGGACTATTAGCCAAAAACATTCAGTACTTC	CASSVGLLAKNIQYF
TRBD2	-	TRBJ2-7	TRBV18	TGTGCCAGCTCACTATCTAGCGGGAGTATTTCCTACGAGCAGTACTTC	CASSLSSGSISYEQYF
-	-	TRBJ2-3	TRBV19	TGTGCCAGTAGTCCTCGGCGCCGGGACACAGATACGCAGTATTTT	CASSPRRRDTDTQYF
TRBD2	-	TRBJ2-7	TRBV27	TGTGCCAGCAGTTTATTAGGGACTAGCGGGGCCGCCTACGAGCAGTACTTC	CASSLLGTSGAAYEQYF
TRBD2	-	TRBJ2-7	TRBV7-2	TGTGCCAGCAGCAGGCCGGTCGGGAGGGCCTACGAGCAGTACTTC	CASSRPVGRAYEQYF